This T cell receptor beta chain comes out of a study of shared clonotypes between healthy human individuals. There are 14 residues in the CDR3. Looked up from germline, CDR1 is MGHRA and CDR2 is YSYEKL. The J segment lost 4 bases and the V segment lost 8 bases, leaving 9 bases of the junction unmatched. Clones were read by immunoSEQ multiplex PCR, and TCRdb kept only the in-frame ones, dropping some. The sample records a few hundred thousand clones, 79% being singletons. This TCR was sampled from a woman in her thirties or forties in good health. Some clones in this sample may be carry-over from other donors' samples. The chain has TRBV4-1 and TRBJ2-5; 8 nucleotides align to TRBD1. The specimen was PBMCs. The DNA of the CDR3 is TGCGCCAGCCGTCCCGGGACAGGAAGAGAGACCCAGTACTTC. Amino acid sequence: CASRPGTGRETQYF.